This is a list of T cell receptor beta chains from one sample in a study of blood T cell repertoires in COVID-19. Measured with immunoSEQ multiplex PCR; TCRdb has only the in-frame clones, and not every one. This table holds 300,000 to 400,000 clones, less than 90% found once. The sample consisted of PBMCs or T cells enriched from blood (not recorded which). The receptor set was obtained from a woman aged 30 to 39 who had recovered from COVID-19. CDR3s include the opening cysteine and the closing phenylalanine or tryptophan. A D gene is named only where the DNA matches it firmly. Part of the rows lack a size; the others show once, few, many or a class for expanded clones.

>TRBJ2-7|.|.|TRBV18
CASSPAEPQPYEQYF
TGTGCCAGCTCACCAGCGGAGCCTCAACCCTACGAGCAGTACTTC
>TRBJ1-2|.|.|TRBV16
CASSAQVNYGYTF
TGTGCCAGCAGCGCACAGGTAAACTATGGCTACACCTTC
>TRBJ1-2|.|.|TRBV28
CASSLGQAYGYTF
TGTGCCAGCAGTTTAGGGCAGGCCTATGGCTACACCTTC
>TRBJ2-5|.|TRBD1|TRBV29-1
CSVEGQDRETQYF
TGCAGCGTGGAGGGACAGGATAGGGAGACCCAGTACTTC
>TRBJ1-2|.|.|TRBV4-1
CASSQESRDGGYTF
TGCGCCAGCAGCCAAGAATCGCGGGATGGGGGCTACACCTTC
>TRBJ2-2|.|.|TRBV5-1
CASSLMGANGELFF
TGCGCCAGTAGCCTGATGGGGGCTAACGGGGAGCTGTTTTTT
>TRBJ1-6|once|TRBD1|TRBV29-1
CSVRDRANSPLHF
TGCAGCGTCCGGGACAGGGCTAATTCACCCCTCCACTTT
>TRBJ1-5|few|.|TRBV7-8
CASSPGGQGYQPQHF
TGTGCCAGCAGCCCGGGGGGGCAGGGGTATCAGCCCCAGCATTTT
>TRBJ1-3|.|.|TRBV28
CASSIRSGNTIYF
TGTGCCAGCAGTATCAGGTCCGGAAACACCATATATTTT
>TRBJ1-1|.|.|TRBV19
CASSISAAGMNTEAFF
TGTGCCAGTAGTATTTCGGCGGCAGGGATGAACACTGAAGCTTTCTTT
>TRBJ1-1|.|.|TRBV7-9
CASSPGRDHTEAFF
TGTGCCAGCAGCCCCGGACGGGATCACACTGAAGCTTTCTTT
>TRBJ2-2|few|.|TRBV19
CASSITGGAGELFF
TGTGCCAGTAGTATAACGGGGGGCGCCGGGGAGCTGTTTTTT
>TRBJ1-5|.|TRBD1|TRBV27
CASRDLTGYQPQHF
TGTGCCAGCAGGGACCTGACAGGGTATCAGCCCCAGCATTTT
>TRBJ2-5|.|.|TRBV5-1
CASSLGLGGETQYF
TGCGCCAGCAGCTTGGGTCTTGGGGGGGAGACCCAGTACTTC
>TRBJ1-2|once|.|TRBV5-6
CASRIRGRDYGYTF
TGTGCCAGCAGAATTCGGGGTCGGGACTATGGCTACACCTTC
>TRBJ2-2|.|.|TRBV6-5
CASMEGPHFGELFF
TGTGCCAGCATGGAGGGACCCCACTTCGGGGAGCTGTTTTTT